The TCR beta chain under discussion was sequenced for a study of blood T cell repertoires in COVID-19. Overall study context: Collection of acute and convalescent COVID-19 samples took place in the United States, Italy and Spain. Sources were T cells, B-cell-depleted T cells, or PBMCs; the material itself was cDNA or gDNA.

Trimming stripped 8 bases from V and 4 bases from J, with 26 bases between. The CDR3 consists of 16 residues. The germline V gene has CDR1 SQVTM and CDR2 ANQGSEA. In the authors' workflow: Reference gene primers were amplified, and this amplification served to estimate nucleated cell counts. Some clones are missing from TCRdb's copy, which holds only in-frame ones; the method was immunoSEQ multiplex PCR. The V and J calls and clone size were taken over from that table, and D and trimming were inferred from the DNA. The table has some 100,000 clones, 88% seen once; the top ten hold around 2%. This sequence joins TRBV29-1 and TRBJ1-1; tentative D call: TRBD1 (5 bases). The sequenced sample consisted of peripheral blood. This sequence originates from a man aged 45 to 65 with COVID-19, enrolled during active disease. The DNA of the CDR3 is TGCAGCCACGCAATCTGGGGGGATTCGGAAGGCACTGAAGCTTTCTTT. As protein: CSHAIWGDSEGTEAFF.